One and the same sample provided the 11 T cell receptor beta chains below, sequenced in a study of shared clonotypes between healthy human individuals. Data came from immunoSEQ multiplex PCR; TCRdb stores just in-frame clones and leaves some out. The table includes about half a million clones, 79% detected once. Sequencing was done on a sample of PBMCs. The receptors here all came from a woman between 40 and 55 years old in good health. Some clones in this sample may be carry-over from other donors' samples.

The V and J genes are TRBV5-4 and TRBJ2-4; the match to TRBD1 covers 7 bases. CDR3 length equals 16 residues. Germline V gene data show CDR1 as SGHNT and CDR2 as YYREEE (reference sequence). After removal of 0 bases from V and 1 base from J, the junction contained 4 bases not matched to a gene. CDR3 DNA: TGTGCCAGCAGCTTGGGAGGGACAGTGGCCAAAAACATTCAGTACTTC. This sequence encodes CASSLGGTVAKNIQYF.

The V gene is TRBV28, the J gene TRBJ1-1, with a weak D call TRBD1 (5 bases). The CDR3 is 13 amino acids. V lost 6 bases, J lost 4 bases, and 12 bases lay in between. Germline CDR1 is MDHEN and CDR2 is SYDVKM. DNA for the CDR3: TGTGCCAGCAGCCACGCCGGGACCACTGAAGCTTTCTTT. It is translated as CASSHAGTTEAFF.

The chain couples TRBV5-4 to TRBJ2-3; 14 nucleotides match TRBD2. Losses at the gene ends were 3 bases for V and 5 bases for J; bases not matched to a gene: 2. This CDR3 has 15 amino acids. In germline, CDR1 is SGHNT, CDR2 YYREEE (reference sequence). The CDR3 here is CASSSTSGREDTQYF. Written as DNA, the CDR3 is TGTGCCAGCAGCTCGACTAGCGGGAGGGAAGATACGCAGTATTTT.

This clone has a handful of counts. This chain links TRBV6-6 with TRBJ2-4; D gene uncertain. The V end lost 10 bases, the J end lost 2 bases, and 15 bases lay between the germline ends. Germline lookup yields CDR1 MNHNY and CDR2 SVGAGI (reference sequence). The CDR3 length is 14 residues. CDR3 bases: TGTGCCACCGCAGAGGACCGGTCCAAAAACATTCAGTACTTC. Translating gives CATAEDRSKNIQYF.

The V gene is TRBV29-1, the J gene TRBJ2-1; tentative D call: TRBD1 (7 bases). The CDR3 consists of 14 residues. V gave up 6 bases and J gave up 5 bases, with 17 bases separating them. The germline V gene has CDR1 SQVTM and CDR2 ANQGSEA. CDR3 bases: TGCAGCGTGGCAGGGGGAGGAAGAAACAATGAGCAGTTCTTC. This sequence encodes CSVAGGGRNNEQFF.

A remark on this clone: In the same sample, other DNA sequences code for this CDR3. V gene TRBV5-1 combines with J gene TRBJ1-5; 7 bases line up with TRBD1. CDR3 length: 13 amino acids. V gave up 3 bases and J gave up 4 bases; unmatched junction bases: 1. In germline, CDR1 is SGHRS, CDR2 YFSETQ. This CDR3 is CASSWDSNQPQHF. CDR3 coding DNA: TGCGCCAGCAGCTGGGACAGTAATCAGCCCCAGCATTTT.

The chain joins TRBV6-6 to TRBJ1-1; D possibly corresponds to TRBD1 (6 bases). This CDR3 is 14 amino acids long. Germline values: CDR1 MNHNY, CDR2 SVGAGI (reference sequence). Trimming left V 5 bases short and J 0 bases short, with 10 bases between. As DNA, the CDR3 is TGTGCCAGCAGTCGGGACACAGTGAACACTGAAGCTTTCTTT. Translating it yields CASSRDTVNTEAFF.

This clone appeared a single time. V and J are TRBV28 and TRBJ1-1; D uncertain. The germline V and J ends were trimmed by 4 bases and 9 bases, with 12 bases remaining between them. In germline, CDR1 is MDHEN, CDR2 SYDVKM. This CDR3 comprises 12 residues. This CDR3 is CASSSRTDKAFF. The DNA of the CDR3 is TGTGCCAGCAGTTCCAGGACGGATAAAGCTTTCTTT.

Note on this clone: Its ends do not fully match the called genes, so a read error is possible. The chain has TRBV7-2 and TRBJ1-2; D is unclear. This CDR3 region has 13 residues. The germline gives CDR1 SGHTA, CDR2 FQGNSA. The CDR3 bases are TGTGCCAGCAGCTCCAGAGAGGCCCCACCGAGAGAGTTC. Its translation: CASSSREAPPREF.

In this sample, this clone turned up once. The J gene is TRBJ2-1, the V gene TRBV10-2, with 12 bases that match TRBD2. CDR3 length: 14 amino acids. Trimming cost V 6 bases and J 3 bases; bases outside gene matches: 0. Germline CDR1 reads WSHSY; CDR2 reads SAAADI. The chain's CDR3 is CASRLAGGYNEQFF. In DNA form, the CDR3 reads TGCGCCAGCAGACTAGCGGGGGGCTACAATGAGCAGTTCTTC.

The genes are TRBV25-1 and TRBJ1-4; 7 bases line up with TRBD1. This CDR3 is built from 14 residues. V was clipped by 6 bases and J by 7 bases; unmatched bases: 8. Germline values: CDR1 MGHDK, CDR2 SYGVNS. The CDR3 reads CASSPQGRVEKLFF. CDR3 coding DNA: TGTGCCAGCAGCCCACAGGGGCGAGTTGAAAAACTGTTTTTT.